A single sample gave rise to the 15 T cell receptor beta chains below, sequenced in a study of blood T cell repertoires in COVID-19. The assay was immunoSEQ multiplex PCR, and TCRdb's table has in-frame clones only and misses some. The profile shows some 670,000 clones, 80% to 90% of them singletons. Material for sequencing was peripheral blood. Receptors were obtained from a woman under 30 with acute or convalescent COVID-19.

This clone came up once. V usage is TRBV29-1 and J usage is TRBJ1-2, with 8 bases aligning to TRBD1. There are 14 residues in the CDR3. With V trimmed by 7 bases and J by 2 bases, 9 bases remained unmatched. The germline CDR1 and CDR2 sequences are SQVTM and ANQGSEA. The CDR3 coding sequence is TGCAGCGCCGACCTCAGGGGGCTAAACTATGGCTACACCTTC. Translating gives CSADLRGLNYGYTF. Combining the CDR3 with reference TRBV29-1 and TRBJ1-2 gives the whole variable domain SAVISQKPSRDICQRGTSLTIQCQVDSQVTMMFWYRQQPGQSLTLIATANQGSEATYESGFVIDKFPISRPNLTFSTLTVSNMSPEDSSIYLCSADLRGLNYGYTFGSGTRLTVV.

This chain connects TRBV7-9 to TRBJ2-1; 7 positions agree with TRBD1. V was clipped by 4 bases and J by 0 bases; unmatched bases: 9. The CDR3 consists of 17 residues. CDR1 is SEHNR and CDR2 is FQNEAQ in the germline V gene (reference sequence). The CDR3 DNA is TGTGCCAGCAGCTCCCGAGGACAGGAACACTCCTACAATGAGCAGTTCTTC. Protein product: CASSSRGQEHSYNEQFF. Complete variable domain (other parts from reference TRBV7-9 and TRBJ2-1): DTGVSQNPRHKITKRGQNVTFRCDPISEHNRLYWYRQTLGQGPEFLTYFQNEAQLEKSRLLSDRFSAERPKGSFSTLEIQRTEQGDSAMYLCASSSRGQEHSYNEQFFGPGTRLTVL.

The V call is TRBV29-1, the J call TRBJ1-1; D gene uncertain. CDR3 size: 13 residues. Trimming stripped 5 bases from V and 2 bases from J, with 12 bases between. CDR1 is SQVTM and CDR2 is ANQGSEA in the germline V gene. CDR3 region: CSVYVAGNTEAFF. The CDR3 DNA follows: TGCAGCGTTTACGTCGCGGGAAACACTGAAGCTTTCTTT.

The table lists this clone with a few counts. The rearrangement uses TRBV5-1 and TRBJ1-2; the match to TRBD1 covers 12 bases. This CDR3 has 18 amino acids. The ends lost 0 bases at V and 4 bases at J; junction bases unmatched: 10. The germline V gene has CDR1 SGHRS and CDR2 YFSETQ. The CDR3 nucleotides read TGCGCCAGCAGCTTGGCCGGACCGGGACAGGGGGCGGTCTATGGCTACACCTTC. Translating it yields CASSLAGPGQGAVYGYTF.

The CDR3 loop reads CASSPKTVLAGGSYNEQFF. DNA of the CDR3: TGTGCCAGCAGCCCGAAGACAGTACTGGCAGGCGGCTCCTACAATGAGCAGTTCTTC. V usage is TRBV9 and J usage is TRBJ2-1, with a tentative D call TRBD1 (5 bases). Trimming took 4 bases from V and 0 from J, leaving 23 bases between them. Germline V gene data show CDR1 as SGDLS and CDR2 as YYNGEE. This CDR3 is built from 19 residues.

The chain uses TRBV30 and TRBJ2-2, with D possibly TRBD2 on 6 matching bases. The CDR3 runs to 16 residues. V lost 2 bases, J lost 0 bases, and 13 bases lay in between. Germline lookup yields CDR1 GTSNPN and CDR2 SVGIG (reference sequence). CDR3 bases: TGTGCCTGGAGTCATGCGGGACTCTCGAACACCGGGGAGCTGTTTTTT. Its translation is CAWSHAGLSNTGELFF. The full variable domain, completed using reference TRBV30 and TRBJ2-2, is SQTIHQWPATLVQPVGSPLSLECTVEGTSNPNLYWYRQAAGRGLQLLFYSVGIGQISSEVPQNLSASRPQDRQFILSSKKLLLSDSGFYLCAWSHAGLSNTGELFFGEGSRLTVL.

The chain combines TRBV5-1 with TRBJ1-5; 12 nucleotides align to TRBD1. Germline V gives CDR1 SGHRS, CDR2 YFSETQ. CDR3 length equals 16 residues. With V trimmed by 4 bases and J by 5 bases, 7 bases remained unmatched. The CDR3 DNA follows: TGCGCCAGCAGCCCAGGGACAGGGGGCAGGGATCAGCCCCAGCATTTT. Protein sequence: CASSPGTGGRDQPQHF. Looking up the rest from reference TRBV5-1 and TRBJ1-5 gives the full variable domain: KAGVTQTPRYLIKTRGQQVTLSCSPISGHRSVSWYQQTPGQGLQFLFEYFSETQRNKGNFPGRFSGRQFSNSRSEMNVSTLELGDSALYLCASSPGTGGRDQPQHFGDGTRLSIL.

The genes are TRBV15 and TRBJ2-7; D is perhaps TRBD2 (6 bases). The germline V gene has CDR1 LNHNV and CDR2 YYDKDF (reference sequence). This CDR3 is 14 amino acids long. V was clipped by 6 bases and J by 3 bases, with 15 bases between them. The CDR3, as DNA: TGTGCCACCAGTGGACGCGGACTAATCTACGAGCAGTACTTC. Translating gives CATSGRGLIYEQYF.

A single count supports this clone. The V and J genes are TRBV13 and TRBJ2-2; possible D gene TRBD2, 7 bases. The CDR3 is 17 amino acids. Germline V CDR1 and CDR2: PRHDT, FYEKMQ (reference sequence). V lost 5 bases to trimming and J lost 0 bases, with 16 bases between them. Written as DNA, the CDR3 is TGTGCCAGCAGCGGGGGGGCAACTAGCCCGAACACCGGGGAGCTGTTTTTT. It yields the protein CASSGGATSPNTGELFF.

The chain recombines TRBV11-2 with TRBJ1-1, with 7 bases fitting TRBD1. Germline CDR1 reads SGHAT; CDR2 reads FQNNGV. The CDR3 length is 13 residues. V lost 5 bases and J lost 7; bases outside the gene matches: 7. The CDR3 spells CASSPDRAGEAFF. CDR3 nucleotides: TGTGCCAGCAGCCCCGACAGGGCTGGTGAAGCTTTCTTT.

Comment on this clone: In the same sample, other DNA sequences code for this CDR3. This chain uses TRBV6-2 or TRBV6-3 with TRBJ2-7; D is ambiguous. The V gene's germline CDR1 is MNHEY and CDR2 SVGEGT. The ends were cut back, 5 bases at V and 4 bases at J, with 6 bases in the middle. The CDR3 runs 11 residues. The CDR3, as DNA: TGTGCCAGCAGTCCCTCTTACGAGCAGTACTTC. This translates into CASSPSYEQYF.

The chain couples TRBV9 to TRBJ1-1; D might be TRBD1 (6 bases). The V gene's germline CDR1 is SGDLS and CDR2 YYNGEE. Trimming removed 2 bases at V and 6 bases at J, with 23 bases between. The CDR3 contains 17 residues. The CDR3 DNA follows: TGTGCCAGCAGCGTCCTCGCCGACAGGTCTGCGGGAGCTGAAGCTTTCTTT. This translates into CASSVLADRSAGAEAFF.

This chain connects TRBV5-1 to TRBJ2-3, with unresolved D. In germline, CDR1 is SGHRS, CDR2 YFSETQ. This CDR3 comprises 16 residues. Trimming removed 0 bases at V and 2 bases at J, with 13 bases between. DNA for the CDR3: TGCGCCAGCAGCTTGGACTCTTTCGGGTTCACAGATACGCAGTATTTT. This sequence encodes CASSLDSFGFTDTQYF.

The chain is built from TRBV7-8 and TRBJ1-5; 8 bases map to TRBD1. This CDR3 comprises 17 residues. The germline V gene encodes CDR1 SGHVS and CDR2 FQNEAQ. J gave up 6 bases and V 1 base, and 11 bases lay outside the gene matches. The CDR3 DNA is TGTGCCAGCAGCTTAGAAGGGAGGACAGGGCTCCTTCAGCCCCAGCATTTT. It encodes CASSLEGRTGLLQPQHF.

The chain recombines TRBV2 with TRBJ2-1; weak D call: TRBD2 (5 bases). Trimming left V 0 bases short and J 8 bases short, with 20 bases between. The CDR3 has 17 residues. CDR1 and CDR2 (germline): SNHLY, FYNNEI. The CDR3: CASSEALQSPVEDEQFF. The CDR3 nucleotides are TGTGCCAGCAGTGAAGCGTTACAGAGCCCCGTGGAGGATGAGCAGTTCTTC.